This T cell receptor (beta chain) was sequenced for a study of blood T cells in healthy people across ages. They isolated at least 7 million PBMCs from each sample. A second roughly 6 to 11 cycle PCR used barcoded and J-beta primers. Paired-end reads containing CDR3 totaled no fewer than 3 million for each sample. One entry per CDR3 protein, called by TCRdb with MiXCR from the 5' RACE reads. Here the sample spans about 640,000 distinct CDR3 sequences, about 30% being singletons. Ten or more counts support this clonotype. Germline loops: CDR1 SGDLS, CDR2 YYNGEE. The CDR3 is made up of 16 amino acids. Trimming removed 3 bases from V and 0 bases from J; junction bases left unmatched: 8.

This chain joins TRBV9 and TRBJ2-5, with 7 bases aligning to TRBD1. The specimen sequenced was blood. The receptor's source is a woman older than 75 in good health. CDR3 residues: CASSAPTGSYQETQYF. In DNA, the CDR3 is TGTGCCAGCAGCGCACCGACAGGGTCGTACCAAGAGACCCAGTACTTC.